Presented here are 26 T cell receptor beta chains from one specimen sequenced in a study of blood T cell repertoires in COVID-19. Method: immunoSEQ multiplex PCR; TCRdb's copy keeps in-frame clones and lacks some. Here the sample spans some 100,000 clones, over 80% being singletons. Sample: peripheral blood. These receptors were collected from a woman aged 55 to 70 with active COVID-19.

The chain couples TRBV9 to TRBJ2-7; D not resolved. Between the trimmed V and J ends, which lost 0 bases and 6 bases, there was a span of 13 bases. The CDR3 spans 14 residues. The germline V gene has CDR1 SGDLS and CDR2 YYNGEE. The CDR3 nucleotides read TGTGCCAGCAGCGTAGGAACGAGGTCCAGCGAGCAGTACTTC. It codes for CASSVGTRSSEQYF. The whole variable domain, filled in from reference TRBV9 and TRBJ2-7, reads DSGVTQTPKHLITATGQRVTLRCSPRSGDLSVYWYQQSLDQGLQFLIQYYNGEERAKGNILERFSAQQFPDLHSELNLSSLELGDSALYFCASSVGTRSSEQYFGPGTRLTVT.

Written as DNA, the CDR3 is TGTGCCAGCAGCTTAGGGTCGCTGGTTGGCGGGGGACCCACAGATACGCAGTATTTT. The encoded protein is CASSLGSLVGGGPTDTQYF. The chain employs TRBV7-9 and TRBJ2-3, with 7 bases that match TRBD2. The CDR3 is 19 amino acids. Per the germline V gene, CDR1 is SEHNR and CDR2 is FQNEAQ (reference sequence). J gave up 2 bases and V 1 base, and 15 bases lay outside the gene matches.

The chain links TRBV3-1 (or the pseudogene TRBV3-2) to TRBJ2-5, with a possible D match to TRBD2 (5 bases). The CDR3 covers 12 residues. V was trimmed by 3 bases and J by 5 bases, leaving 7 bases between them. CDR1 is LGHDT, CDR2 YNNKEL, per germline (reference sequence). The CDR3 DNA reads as TGTGCCAGCAGCCAGACTAAGGAGACCCAGTACTTC. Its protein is CASSQTKETQYF.

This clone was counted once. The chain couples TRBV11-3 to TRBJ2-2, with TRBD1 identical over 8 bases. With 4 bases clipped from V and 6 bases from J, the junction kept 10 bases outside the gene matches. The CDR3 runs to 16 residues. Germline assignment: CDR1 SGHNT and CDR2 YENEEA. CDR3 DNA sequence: TGTGCCAGCAGCTCCTACGACTCAGGGGGCCCCGGGGAGCTGTTTTTT. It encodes CASSSYDSGGPGELFF.

The CDR3 is CASSLGTSGGQETQYF. The CDR3 nucleotides read TGTGCCAGCAGCTTGGGGACTAGCGGGGGACAAGAGACCCAGTACTTC. This rearrangement joins TRBV5-6 to TRBJ2-5; 13 positions agree with TRBD2. The germline V gene has CDR1 SGHDT and CDR2 YYEEEE. V dropped 0 bases and J dropped 2; count of bases not matched to a gene: 1. The CDR3 is made up of 16 amino acids.

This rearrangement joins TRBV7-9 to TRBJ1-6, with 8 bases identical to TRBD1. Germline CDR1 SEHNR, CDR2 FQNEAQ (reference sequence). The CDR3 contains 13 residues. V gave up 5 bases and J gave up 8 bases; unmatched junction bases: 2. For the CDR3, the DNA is TGTGCCAGCAGCCGGACAGGGTATTCACCCCTCCACTTT. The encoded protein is CASSRTGYSPLHF.

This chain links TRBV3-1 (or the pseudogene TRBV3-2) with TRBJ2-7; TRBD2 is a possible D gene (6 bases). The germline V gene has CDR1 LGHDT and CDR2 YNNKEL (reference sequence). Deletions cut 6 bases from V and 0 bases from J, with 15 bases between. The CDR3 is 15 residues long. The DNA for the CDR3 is TGTGCCAGCAGGGCACGGAGGGACGGCTCCTACGAGCAGTACTTC. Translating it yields CASRARRDGSYEQYF.

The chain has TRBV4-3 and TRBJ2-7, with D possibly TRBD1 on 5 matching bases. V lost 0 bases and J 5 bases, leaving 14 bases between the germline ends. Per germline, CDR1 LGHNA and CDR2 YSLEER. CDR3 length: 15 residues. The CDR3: CASSQDYTGWNEQYF. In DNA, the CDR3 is TGCGCCAGCAGCCAAGATTACACAGGTTGGAACGAGCAGTACTTC.

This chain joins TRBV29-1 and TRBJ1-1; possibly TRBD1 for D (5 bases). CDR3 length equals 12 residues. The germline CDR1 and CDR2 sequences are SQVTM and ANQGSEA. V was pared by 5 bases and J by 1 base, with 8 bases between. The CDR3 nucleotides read TGCAGCGTTAGGCAGGGGAACACTGAAGCTTTCTTT. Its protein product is CSVRQGNTEAFF.

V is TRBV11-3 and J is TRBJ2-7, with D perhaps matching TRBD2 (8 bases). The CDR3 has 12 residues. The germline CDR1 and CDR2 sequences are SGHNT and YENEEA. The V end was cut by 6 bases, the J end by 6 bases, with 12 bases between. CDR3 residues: CASSREGAEQYF. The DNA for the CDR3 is TGTGCCAGCAGTCGGGAGGGGGCCGAGCAGTACTTC.

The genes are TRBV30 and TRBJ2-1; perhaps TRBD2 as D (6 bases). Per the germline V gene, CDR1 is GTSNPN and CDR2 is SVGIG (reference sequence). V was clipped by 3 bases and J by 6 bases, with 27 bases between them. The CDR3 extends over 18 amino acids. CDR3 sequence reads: CAWSGGALAEPRANEQFF. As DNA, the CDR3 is TGTGCCTGGAGCGGGGGAGCGTTAGCGGAGCCCCGGGCCAATGAGCAGTTCTTC.

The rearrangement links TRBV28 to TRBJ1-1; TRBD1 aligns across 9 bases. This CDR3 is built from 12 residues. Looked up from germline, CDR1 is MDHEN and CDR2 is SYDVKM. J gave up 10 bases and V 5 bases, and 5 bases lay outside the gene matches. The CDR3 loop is CASSTGTGRAFF. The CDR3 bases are TGTGCCAGCAGTACTGGGACAGGGAGAGCTTTCTTT.

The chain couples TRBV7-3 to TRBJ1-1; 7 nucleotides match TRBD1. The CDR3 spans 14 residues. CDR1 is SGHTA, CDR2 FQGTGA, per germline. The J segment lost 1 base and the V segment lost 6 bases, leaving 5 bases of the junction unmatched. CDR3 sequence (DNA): TGTGCCAGCAGTTCCCAGGGGGGGAACACTGAAGCTTTCTTT. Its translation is CASSSQGGNTEAFF.

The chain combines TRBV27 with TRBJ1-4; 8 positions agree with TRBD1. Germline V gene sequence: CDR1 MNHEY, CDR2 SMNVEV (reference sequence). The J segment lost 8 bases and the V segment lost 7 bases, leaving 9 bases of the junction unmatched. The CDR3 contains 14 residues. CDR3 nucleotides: TGTGCCAGCAACCCAACAGGGGGAAGAGAAAAACTGTTTTTT. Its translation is CASNPTGGREKLFF.

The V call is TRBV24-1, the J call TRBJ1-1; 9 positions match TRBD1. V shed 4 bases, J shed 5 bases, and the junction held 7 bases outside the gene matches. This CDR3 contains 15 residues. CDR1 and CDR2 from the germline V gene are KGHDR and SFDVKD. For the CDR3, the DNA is TGTGCCACCAGTGACACAAACAGGGGGCCGACTGAAGCTTTCTTT. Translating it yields CATSDTNRGPTEAFF.

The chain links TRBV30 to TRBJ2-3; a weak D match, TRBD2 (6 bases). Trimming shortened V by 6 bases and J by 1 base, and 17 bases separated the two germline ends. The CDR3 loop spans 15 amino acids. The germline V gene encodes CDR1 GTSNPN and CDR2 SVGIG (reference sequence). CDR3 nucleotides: TGTGCCTGCCTTCCCGGGGCGGGGCGCACAGATACGCAGTATTTT. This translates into CACLPGAGRTDTQYF.

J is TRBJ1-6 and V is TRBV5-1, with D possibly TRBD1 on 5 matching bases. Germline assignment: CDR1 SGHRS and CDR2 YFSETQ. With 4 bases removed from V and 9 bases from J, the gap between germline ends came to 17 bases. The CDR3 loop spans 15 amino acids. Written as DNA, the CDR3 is TGCGCCAGCAGCCCGGACGGGGGGATCGGTTCACCCCTCCACTTT. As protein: CASSPDGGIGSPLHF.

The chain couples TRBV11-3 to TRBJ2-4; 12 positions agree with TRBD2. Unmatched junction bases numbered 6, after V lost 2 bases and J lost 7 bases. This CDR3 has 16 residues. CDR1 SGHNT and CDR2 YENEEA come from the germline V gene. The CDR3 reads CASSLTGTSGPNIQYF. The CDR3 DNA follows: TGTGCCAGCAGCTTAACCGGGACTAGCGGGCCTAACATTCAGTACTTC.

CDR3 protein: CASRRDSQTANSPLHF. The DNA for the CDR3 is TGTGCCAGTAGGCGGGACAGCCAAACCGCTAATTCACCCCTCCACTTT. The rearrangement uses TRBV19 and TRBJ1-6; 7 bases agree with TRBD1. In germline, CDR1 is LNHDA, CDR2 SQIVND (reference sequence). The CDR3 contains 16 residues. V lost 6 bases, J lost 6 bases, and 11 bases stayed unmatched. Full variable domain (outside the CDR3, taken from reference TRBV19 and TRBJ1-6): DGGITQSPKYLFRKEGQNVTLSCEQNLNHDAMYWYRQDPGQGLRLIYYSQIVNDFQKGDIAEGYSVSREKKESFPLTVTSAQKNPTAFYLCASRRDSQTANSPLHFGNGTRLTVT.

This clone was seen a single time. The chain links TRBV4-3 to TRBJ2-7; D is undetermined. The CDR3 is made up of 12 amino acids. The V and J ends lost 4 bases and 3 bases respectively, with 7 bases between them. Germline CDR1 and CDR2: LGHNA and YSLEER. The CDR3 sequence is CASSLNNYEQYF. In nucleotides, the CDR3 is TGCGCCAGCAGCCTAAACAACTACGAGCAGTACTTC.

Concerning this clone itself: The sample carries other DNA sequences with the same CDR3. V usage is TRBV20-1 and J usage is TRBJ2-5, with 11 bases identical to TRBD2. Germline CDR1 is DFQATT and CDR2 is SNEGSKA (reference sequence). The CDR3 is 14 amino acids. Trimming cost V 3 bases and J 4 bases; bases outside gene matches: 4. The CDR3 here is CSASLAGGRETQYF. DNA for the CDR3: TGCAGTGCTAGTCTAGCGGGGGGCCGAGAGACCCAGTACTTC.

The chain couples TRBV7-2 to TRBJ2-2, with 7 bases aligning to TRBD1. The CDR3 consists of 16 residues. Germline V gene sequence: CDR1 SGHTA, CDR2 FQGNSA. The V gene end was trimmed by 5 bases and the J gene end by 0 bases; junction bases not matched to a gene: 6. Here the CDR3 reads CASSAGTASNTGELFF. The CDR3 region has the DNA TGTGCCAGCAGCGCAGGGACAGCATCGAACACCGGGGAGCTGTTTTTT.

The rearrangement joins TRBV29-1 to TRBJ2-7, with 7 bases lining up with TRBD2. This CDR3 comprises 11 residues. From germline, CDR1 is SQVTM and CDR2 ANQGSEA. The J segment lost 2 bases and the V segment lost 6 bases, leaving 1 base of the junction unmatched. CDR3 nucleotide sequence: TGCAGCGTGGGGACTACCTACGAGCAGTACTTC. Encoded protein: CSVGTTYEQYF.

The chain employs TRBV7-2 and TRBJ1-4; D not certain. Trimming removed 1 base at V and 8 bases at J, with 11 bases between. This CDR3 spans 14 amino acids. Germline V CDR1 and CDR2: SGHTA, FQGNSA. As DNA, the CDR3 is TGTGCCAGCAGCTTAGATTTAGGGAGGGAAAAACTGTTTTTT. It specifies CASSLDLGREKLFF.

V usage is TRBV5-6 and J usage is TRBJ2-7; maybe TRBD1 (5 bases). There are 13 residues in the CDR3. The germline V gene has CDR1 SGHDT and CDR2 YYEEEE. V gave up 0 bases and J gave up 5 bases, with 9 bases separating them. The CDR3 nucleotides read TGTGCCAGCAGCTTGGTTCAGGGCCACGAGCAGTACTTC. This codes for CASSLVQGHEQYF. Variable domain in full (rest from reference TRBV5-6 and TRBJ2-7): DAGVTQSPTHLIKTRGQQVTLRCSPKSGHDTVSWYQQALGQGPQFIFQYYEEEERQRGNFPDRFSGHQFPNYSSELNVNALLLGDSALYLCASSLVQGHEQYFGPGTRLTVT.

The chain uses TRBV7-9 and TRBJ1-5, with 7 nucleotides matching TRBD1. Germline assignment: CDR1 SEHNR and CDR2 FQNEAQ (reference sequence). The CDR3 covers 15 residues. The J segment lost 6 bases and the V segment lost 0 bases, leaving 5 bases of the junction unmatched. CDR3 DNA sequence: TGTGCCAGCAGCTTAGCAGGGGGCGCGAGTCAGCCCCAGCATTTT. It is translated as CASSLAGGASQPQHF. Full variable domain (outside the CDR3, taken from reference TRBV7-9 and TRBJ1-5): DTGVSQNPRHKITKRGQNVTFRCDPISEHNRLYWYRQTLGQGPEFLTYFQNEAQLEKSRLLSDRFSAERPKGSFSTLEIQRTEQGDSAMYLCASSLAGGASQPQHFGDGTRLSIL.